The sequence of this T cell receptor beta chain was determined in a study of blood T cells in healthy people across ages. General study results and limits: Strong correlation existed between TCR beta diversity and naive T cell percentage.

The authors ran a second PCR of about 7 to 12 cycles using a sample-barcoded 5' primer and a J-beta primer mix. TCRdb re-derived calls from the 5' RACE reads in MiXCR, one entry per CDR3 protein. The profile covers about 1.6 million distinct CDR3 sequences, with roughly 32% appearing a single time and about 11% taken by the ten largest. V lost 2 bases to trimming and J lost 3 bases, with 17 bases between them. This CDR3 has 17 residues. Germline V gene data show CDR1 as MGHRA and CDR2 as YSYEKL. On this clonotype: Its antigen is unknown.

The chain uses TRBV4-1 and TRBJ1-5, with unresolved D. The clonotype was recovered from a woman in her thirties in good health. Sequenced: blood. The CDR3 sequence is CASSQSPLQAYNQPQHF. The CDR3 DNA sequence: TGCGCCAGCAGCCAAAGCCCCCTCCAGGCGTACAATCAGCCCCAGCATTTT.